The 17 T cell receptor beta chains given below trace back to one sample, sequenced in a study of T cell responses to AZD1222 COVID-19 vaccine (dated by TCRdb to about 2021). The receptor library was made with the immunoSEQ multiplex PCR assay. Drawn from immuneACCESS, this table holds only the in-frame rearrangements with V and J called that TCRdb kept. Clones are partly lost; checked studies trace under half to an unresolved V gene and leave the rest unexplained. This sample is represented by approximately 150,000 clones; approximately 90% of them were singletons. Over 3% of the sample belongs to the ten largest clones. Explained via the paper, the time point label denotes: about 28 days (+/-7) after the second vaccine dose. Here the sequenced sample was peripheral blood, taken 28 days after the second AZD1222 dose. The receptors derive from an adult who received the AZD1222 COVID-19 vaccine.

V is TRBV6-5 and J is TRBJ1-2; D gene uncertain. Germline CDR1 is MNHEY and CDR2 is SVGAGI. This CDR3 comprises 13 residues. V dropped 6 bases and J dropped 0 bases, with 8 bases sitting between them. The CDR3 DNA is TGTGCCAGCAGCAGGCGAGCTAACTATGGCTACACCTTC. Protein sequence: CASSRRANYGYTF.

The chain recombines TRBV2 with TRBJ2-7; D is possibly TRBD1 (6 bases). The CDR3 sequence is 17 residues long. The germline V gene encodes CDR1 SNHLY and CDR2 FYNNEI. Trimming removed 6 bases at V and 1 base at J, with 22 bases between. The CDR3 coding sequence is TGTGCCAGCAGGTGGTTGAAAGGGGGTGATTCGTCCTACGAGCAGTACTTC. Amino acid sequence: CASRWLKGGDSSYEQYF.

The chain links TRBV3-1 (or the pseudogene TRBV3-2) to TRBJ2-3; D gene unclear. The CDR3 contains 12 residues. Germline V CDR1 and CDR2: LGHDT, YNNKEL (reference sequence). Trimming removed 4 bases at V and 7 bases at J, with 9 bases between. The CDR3 spells CASSPMGNTQYF. DNA for the CDR3: TGTGCCAGCAGCCCTATGGGAAATACGCAGTATTTT.

The chain uses TRBV6-2 or TRBV6-3 and TRBJ2-7, with D unresolved. V lost 0 bases and J lost 0, with 15 bases in between. From germline, CDR1 is MNHEY and CDR2 SVGEGT. This CDR3 has 17 residues. CDR3 sequence: CASSYSWGPEPSYEQYF. The CDR3 DNA sequence: TGTGCCAGCAGTTACTCGTGGGGTCCAGAACCCTCCTACGAGCAGTACTTC.

V is TRBV5-4 and J is TRBJ2-3, with D perhaps matching TRBD1 (5 bases). CDR3 size: 12 residues. Germline V lookup: CDR1 SGHNT, CDR2 YYREEE (reference sequence). Trimming shortened V by 6 bases and J by 5 bases, and 10 bases separated the two germline ends. CDR3 in DNA: TGTGCCAGCACCTCAGGGCGAGATACGCAGTATTTT. This gives the protein CASTSGRDTQYF.

The chain links TRBV30 to TRBJ2-3, with TRBD2 matching 11 bases. Germline V gives CDR1 GTSNPN, CDR2 SVGIG (reference sequence). The CDR3 totals 18 residues. V lost 5 bases to trimming and J lost 0 bases; unmatched junction nucleotides: 13. Here the CDR3 DNA reads TGTGCCTGGGGGACTAGCGGACGAAGCCGACGAAGCACAGATACGCAGTATTTT. Its protein product is CAWGTSGRSRRSTDTQYF.

This clone was counted a few times. The rearrangement uses TRBV7-2 and TRBJ1-2; D remains ambiguous. Per the germline V gene, CDR1 is SGHTA and CDR2 is FQGNSA. V lost 2 bases, J lost 0 bases, and 13 bases lay in between. This CDR3 spans 16 amino acids. The CDR3 sequence is CASSLRMGTPNYGYTF. The DNA of the CDR3 is TGTGCCAGCAGCTTAAGGATGGGAACCCCTAACTATGGCTACACCTTC.

CDR3 sequence: CASSRGRSTDTQYF. In DNA form, the CDR3 reads TGTGCCAGCAGTCGCGGGAGGAGCACAGATACGCAGTATTTT. This rearrangement joins TRBV6-5 to TRBJ2-3, with 8 bases that match TRBD2. The CDR3 spans 14 residues. CDR1 is MNHEY, CDR2 SVGAGI, per germline. The junction had 1 base not matched to a gene; V was cut back by 5 bases and J by 0 bases.

About this clone: The sample has other DNA sequences that encode this CDR3 too. The chain employs TRBV20-1 and TRBJ1-2, with D unclear. The germline gives CDR1 DFQATT, CDR2 SNEGSKA (reference sequence). V lost 3 bases and J 3 bases, leaving 8 bases between the germline ends. This CDR3 has 12 amino acids. CDR3 loop: CSASPNHYGYTF. CDR3 bases: TGCAGTGCTAGTCCCAACCACTATGGCTACACCTTC.

This chain uses TRBV7-3 with TRBJ2-7; a possible D gene is TRBD2 (6 bases). The germline V gene has CDR1 SGHTA and CDR2 FQGTGA. The CDR3 length is 12 residues. With 1 base removed from V and 7 bases from J, the gap between germline ends came to 8 bases. The CDR3 nucleotides are TGTGCCAGCAGCTTAAACCGGGGGGAGCAGTACTTC. Protein sequence: CASSLNRGEQYF.

The gene calls are TRBV24-1 and TRBJ2-1, with 9 bases identical to TRBD2. The CDR3 length is 14 residues. V lost 9 bases and J lost 9; bases outside the gene matches: 11. The germline CDR1 and CDR2 sequences are KGHDR and SFDVKD. CDR3 sequence: CATGASGAWVEQFF. CDR3 nucleotides: TGTGCCACCGGGGCTAGCGGGGCCTGGGTTGAGCAGTTCTTC.

The chain combines TRBV4-3 with TRBJ1-2, with a possible D match to TRBD1 (5 bases). Germline lookup yields CDR1 LGHNA and CDR2 YSLEER. The V end lost 0 bases, the J end lost 7 bases, and 12 bases lay between the germline ends. CDR3 length equals 14 residues. CDR3 coding DNA: TGCGCCAGCAGCCAAGACTGGGGGAGCGCTGGCTACACCTTC. This translates into CASSQDWGSAGYTF.

The J gene is TRBJ2-3, the V gene TRBV9; the D is unclear. Trimming left V 0 bases short and J 6 bases short, with 8 bases between. The CDR3 is made up of 13 amino acids. The germline gives CDR1 SGDLS, CDR2 YYNGEE. CDR3 residues: CASSVEGADTQYF. CDR3 nucleotides: TGTGCCAGCAGCGTAGAGGGTGCGGATACGCAGTATTTT.

This clone came up once. The chain is built from TRBV2 and TRBJ2-7; TRBD2 is a possible D gene (6 bases). The CDR3 is 11 amino acids. Germline V gene lookup returns CDR1 SNHLY and CDR2 FYNNEI. V was pared by 8 bases and J by 6 bases, with 11 bases between. CDR3 sequence (DNA): TGTGCCAGCTCTCCGGGGGTCGAGCAGTACTTC. It codes for CASSPGVEQYF. The full variable domain, with the rest looked up from reference TRBV2 and TRBJ2-7, is EPEVTQTPSHQVTQMGQEVILRCVPISNHLYFYWYRQILGQKVEFLVSFYNNEISEKSEIFDDQFSVERPDGSNFTLKIRSTKLEDSAMYFCASSPGVEQYFGPGTRLTVT.

V is TRBV7-9 and J is TRBJ2-1; 7 bases are a match to TRBD1. The CDR3 covers 15 residues. Per the germline V gene, CDR1 is SEHNR and CDR2 is FQNEAQ (reference sequence). The junction had 7 bases not matched to a gene; V was cut back by 5 bases and J by 3 bases. In DNA form, the CDR3 reads TGTGCCAGCAGCCTAACCGGGACAGACTACAATGAGCAGTTCTTC. It is translated as CASSLTGTDYNEQFF.

The gene calls are TRBV23-1 and TRBJ1-1, with D unclear. TRBV23-1 is recorded as an ORF, its role being uncertain. This CDR3 is built from 13 residues. Trimming took off 0 bases at V and 8 bases at J, with 10 bases between the two ends. In DNA, the CDR3 is TGCGCCAGCAGTCAATCCCTGGCAGTCGAAGCTTTCTTT. Amino acids: CASSQSLAVEAFF.

The chain employs TRBV5-5 and TRBJ1-2; possibly TRBD1 for D (5 bases). This CDR3 is 15 amino acids long. Trimming took off 1 base at V and 5 bases at J, with 15 bases between the two ends. Germline V CDR1 and CDR2: SGHKS, YYEKEE (reference sequence). CDR3 sequence (DNA): TGTGCCAGCAGCTTGTTGGGGCTTCTAGCTTATGGCTACACCTTC. Encoded protein: CASSLLGLLAYGYTF.